This T cell receptor beta chain was recovered during a study of cytomegalovirus exposure and HLA in healthy donors. Repertoires were generated with immunoSEQ multiplex PCR, while TCRdb's copy carries only in-frame clones and drops some. The sample lists tens of thousands of clones, around 95% occurring once. The ends were cut back, 3 bases at V and 0 bases at J, with 8 bases in the middle. Germline CDR1 SGHAT, CDR2 FQNNGV. The CDR3 sequence is 14 residues long. As concerns this clone: What it recognizes is unknown.

Study-level points and caveats: The TCR clusters that emerged in the first cohort tended, a later analysis found, to co-occur in the roughly 130 validation repertoires.

The chain recombines TRBV11-2 with TRBJ2-5; unclear D gene. Sequenced material: PBMCs. The receptor was derived from a young woman in good health and CMV-seropositive. The CDR3 loop reads CASSFSRDQETQYF. The CDR3 DNA reads as TGTGCCAGCAGCTTTTCTAGAGACCAAGAGACCCAGTACTTC.